Below are 19 T cell receptor beta chains sequenced from a single sample in a study of blood T cell repertoires in COVID-19. Produced via immunoSEQ multiplex PCR; TCRdb's table is partial and in-frame only. Of about 140,000 clones listed, over 80% are singletons. The sample was peripheral blood. These receptors came from a woman aged 80 or over with acute or convalescent COVID-19.

The chain uses TRBV5-1 and TRBJ2-3, with 12 bases lining up with TRBD2. Germline CDR1 SGHRS, CDR2 YFSETQ. The CDR3 totals 16 residues. V shed 1 base and J 5 bases; nucleotides not matched to a gene: 5. In DNA, the CDR3 is TGCGCCAGCAGCTTGCTAGCGGGGGGGCCGGGAGATACGCAGTATTTT. Translation: CASSLLAGGPGDTQYF.

This clone has just one count. The gene calls are TRBV29-1 and TRBJ1-1; TRBD1 aligns across 8 bases. The junction had 5 bases not matched to a gene; V was cut back by 4 bases and J by 4 bases. Germline V gene sequence: CDR1 SQVTM, CDR2 ANQGSEA. CDR3 length: 13 residues. CDR3 protein: CSVGTGKGTEAFF. CDR3 nucleotides: TGCAGCGTTGGGACAGGGAAGGGCACTGAAGCTTTCTTT.

V is TRBV2 and J is TRBJ2-3; 11 positions match TRBD2. The CDR3 is made up of 16 amino acids. J lost 4 bases, V lost 6 bases, and 9 bases had no gene match. Germline V gives CDR1 SNHLY, CDR2 FYNNEI. CDR3 DNA sequence: TGTGCCAGCAGGAGTACTAGCGGGGGCGGGGCAGATACGCAGTATTTT. It translates to CASRSTSGGGADTQYF.

This clone was seen a single time. The chain carries TRBV27 and TRBJ2-2; 9 positions match TRBD1. CDR1 and CDR2 (germline): MNHEY, SMNVEV (reference sequence). This CDR3 is built from 18 residues. Unmatched junction bases numbered 13, after V lost 4 bases and J lost 4 bases. This CDR3 reads CASSSVAGTGISTGELFF. The CDR3 DNA is TGTGCCAGCAGTTCCGTCGCCGGGACAGGGATCAGCACCGGGGAGCTGTTTTTT.

The chain recombines TRBV18 with TRBJ2-5; 7 bases agree with TRBD1. There are 16 residues in the CDR3. The V and J ends lost 1 base and 0 bases, in that order; junction bases with no gene match: 5. Germline assignment: CDR1 KGHSH and CDR2 LQKENI. The DNA of the CDR3 is TGTGCCAGCTCACCACGCCAACAGGGGTACCAAGAGACCCAGTACTTC. Residues: CASSPRQQGYQETQYF.

The chain combines TRBV6-5 with TRBJ1-1; a weak D match, TRBD1 (5 bases). Deletions cut 2 bases from V and 4 bases from J, with 14 bases between. The CDR3 sequence is 15 residues long. In germline, CDR1 is MNHEY, CDR2 SVGAGI. CDR3 sequence reads: CASSYMQGVGTEAFF. The CDR3 region has the DNA TGTGCCAGCAGTTACATGCAGGGTGTGGGCACTGAAGCTTTCTTT.

The chain joins TRBV7-6 to TRBJ1-4; no clear D. Trimming removed 0 bases from V and 7 bases from J, with 3 bases in between. Germline loops: CDR1 SGHVS, CDR2 FNYEAQ. The CDR3 contains 12 residues. The CDR3 is CASSLASEKLFF. The CDR3 DNA reads as TGTGCCAGCAGCTTAGCGAGTGAAAAACTGTTTTTT.

The chain couples TRBV4-3 to TRBJ2-1; 8 bases match TRBD2. The length of the CDR3 is 16 residues. CDR1 and CDR2 from the germline V gene are LGHNA and YSLEER. Losses at the gene ends were 4 bases for V and 4 bases for J; bases not matched to a gene: 9. CDR3 sequence reads: CASSRGASGWYNEQFF. DNA for the CDR3: TGCGCCAGCAGCCGGGGGGCTAGCGGGTGGTACAATGAGCAGTTCTTC.

The rearrangement uses TRBV30 and TRBJ1-1; D possibly corresponds to TRBD1 (6 bases). Germline assignment: CDR1 GTSNPN and CDR2 SVGIG (reference sequence). V was shortened by 2 bases and J by 5 bases, with 18 bases between the two germline ends. The CDR3 length is 15 residues. The CDR3 loop reads CAWSPKTGRGTEAFF. As DNA, the CDR3 is TGTGCCTGGAGTCCCAAAACAGGGAGGGGGACTGAAGCTTTCTTT.

The genes are TRBV2 and TRBJ1-5, with D perhaps matching TRBD1 (5 bases). V was trimmed by 4 bases and J by 1 base, leaving 11 bases between them. Germline V lookup: CDR1 SNHLY, CDR2 FYNNEI. This CDR3 is built from 15 residues. CDR3 sequence: CASSGGRRSNQPQHF. The CDR3, as DNA: TGTGCCAGCAGTGGGGGCAGGCGCAGCAATCAGCCCCAGCATTTT.

About this clone itself: Germline and junction disagree at one end, which may indicate a read error. This chain links TRBV27 with TRBJ1-4; 8 positions match TRBD1. Per germline, CDR1 MNHEY and CDR2 SMNVEV (reference sequence). The CDR3 has 15 amino acids. CDR3 loop: CASSRLRGLGRKTVF. Written as DNA, the CDR3 is TGTGCCAGCAGTCGACTCAGGGGGCTGGGGAGAAAAACTGTTTTT.

The rearrangement uses TRBV10-1 and TRBJ1-1, with D perhaps TRBD1 (5 bases). The CDR3 runs 12 residues. The V gene's germline CDR1 is WNHNN and CDR2 SYGVQD (reference sequence). Trimming removed 8 bases at V and 1 base at J, with 8 bases between. CDR3 protein: CASRGENTEAFF. The CDR3 nucleotides are TGCGCCAGCCGGGGGGAGAACACTGAAGCTTTCTTT.

This clone was detected only once. The chain joins TRBV7-9 to TRBJ1-1; 8 bases are shared with TRBD1. V was clipped by 2 bases and J by 5 bases; unmatched bases: 4. The CDR3 sequence is 14 residues long. Per germline, CDR1 SEHNR and CDR2 FQNEAQ (reference sequence). In DNA form, the CDR3 reads TGTGCCAGCAGCTTACAGGGGGCAGGAACTGAAGCTTTCTTT. Translated, it gives CASSLQGAGTEAFF.

The gene calls are TRBV2 and TRBJ1-3, with D perhaps matching TRBD1 (5 bases). Germline V gene sequence: CDR1 SNHLY, CDR2 FYNNEI. V was cut by 2 bases and J by 0 bases, with 8 bases left in between. This CDR3 spans 15 amino acids. The CDR3 here is CASSENGGSGNTIYF. CDR3 nucleotide sequence: TGTGCCAGCAGTGAAAACGGGGGCTCTGGAAACACCATATATTTT.

The rearrangement links TRBV27 to TRBJ1-1, with unresolved D. The germline gives CDR1 MNHEY, CDR2 SMNVEV (reference sequence). This CDR3 comprises 14 residues. Trimming cost V 5 bases and J 1 base, with 11 bases left between them. CDR3 bases: TGTGCCAGCAGTCCATGGCGGCAGAACACTGAAGCTTTCTTT. Translating gives CASSPWRQNTEAFF.

The V gene is TRBV9, the J gene TRBJ1-2; D unresolved. The germline V gene has CDR1 SGDLS and CDR2 YYNGEE. Trimming removed 3 bases from V and 2 bases from J, with 17 bases in between. This CDR3 spans 16 amino acids. For the CDR3, the DNA is TGTGCCAGCAGCGCCCCCAGTGCGGCTACAAACTATGGCTACACCTTC. It codes for CASSAPSAATNYGYTF.

The chain uses TRBV11-2 and TRBJ1-6, with a tentative D call TRBD1 (5 bases). CDR1 SGHAT and CDR2 FQNNGV come from the germline V gene. Trimming removed 2 bases at V and 10 bases at J, with 9 bases between. The CDR3 loop spans 13 amino acids. The DNA of the CDR3 is TGTGCCAGCAGCTTATCCCACAGGTCACCCCTCCACTTT. Protein product: CASSLSHRSPLHF.

As regards this clone: Germline is not matched at one junction end, which may reflect a read error. The genes are TRBV5-4 and TRBJ1-2; 7 nucleotides match TRBD1. The CDR3 is 13 residues long. Per germline, CDR1 SGHNT and CDR2 YYREEE (reference sequence). In DNA, the CDR3 is TGTGCCAGCAGGGCGGGGACAGCACCTAGAACAGAATTC. Protein: CASRAGTAPRTEF.

The rearrangement links TRBV7-9 to TRBJ1-1; a possible D gene is TRBD1 (6 bases). V lost 7 bases, J lost 0 bases, and 12 bases lay in between. Per germline, CDR1 SEHNR and CDR2 FQNEAQ (reference sequence). The CDR3 extends over 14 amino acids. CDR3 DNA: TGTGCCAGCATGGGGACAAACATGAACACTGAAGCTTTCTTT. Amino acids: CASMGTNMNTEAFF.